These 30 T cell receptor beta chains originate from one sample sequenced in a study of blood T cell repertoires in COVID-19. Assay: immunoSEQ multiplex PCR; the TCRdb copy retains only in-frame clones and omits some. The sample includes roughly 250,000 clones, about four fifths of them seen just once. Source material: peripheral blood. Source of these receptors: a woman at least 80 years old with acute or convalescent COVID-19.

The chain carries TRBV19 and TRBJ1-5, with a possible D match to TRBD1 (5 bases). The germline V and J ends were trimmed by 2 bases and 6 bases, with 14 bases remaining between them. The CDR3 length is 15 residues. CDR1 and CDR2 from the germline V gene are LNHDA and SQIVND (reference sequence). The CDR3 loop is CASSIFRDRSQPQHF. In DNA form, the CDR3 reads TGTGCCAGTAGTATATTCAGGGATCGTAGTCAGCCCCAGCATTTT.

This chain joins TRBV28 and TRBJ1-6; 7 bases are a match to TRBD1. Unmatched junction bases numbered 18, after V lost 5 bases and J lost 11 bases. Germline V lookup: CDR1 MDHEN, CDR2 SYDVKM. This CDR3 spans 17 amino acids. The CDR3 sequence: CASSPSPRAGGGPPLHF. As DNA, the CDR3 is TGTGCCAGCAGTCCCTCCCCCCGGGCAGGGGGAGGTCCACCCCTCCACTTT. The whole variable domain, filled in from reference TRBV28 and TRBJ1-6, reads DVKVTQSSRYLVKRTGEKVFLECVQDMDHENMFWYRQDPGLGLRLIYFSYDVKMKEKGDIPEGYSVSREKKERFSLILESASTNQTSMYLCASSPSPRAGGGPPLHFGNGTRLTVT.

The V call is TRBV7-6, the J call TRBJ2-7; D may be TRBD1 (6 bases). The germline V gene encodes CDR1 SGHVS and CDR2 FNYEAQ. CDR3 length: 17 amino acids. Between the trimmed V and J ends, which lost 5 bases and 1 base, there was a span of 21 bases. The CDR3 loop is CASSPTEWGHGSYEQYF. In DNA, the CDR3 is TGTGCCAGCAGCCCCACTGAATGGGGACACGGATCCTACGAGCAGTACTTC.

V gene TRBV5-6 combines with J gene TRBJ1-4; maybe TRBD1 (5 bases). V was clipped by 1 base and J by 3 bases, with 10 bases between them. CDR3 length equals 15 residues. CDR1 is SGHDT, CDR2 YYEEEE, per germline. CDR3 loop: CASSLRAGPNEKLFF. As DNA, the CDR3 is TGTGCCAGCAGCTTGAGGGCAGGGCCTAATGAAAAACTGTTTTTT.

The V call is TRBV6-6, the J call TRBJ1-1; TRBD1 matches 7 bases. The V and J ends lost 6 bases and 8 bases, in that order; junction bases with no gene match: 9. The CDR3 is 13 residues long. Germline V CDR1 and CDR2: MNHNY, SVGAGI (reference sequence). In nucleotides, the CDR3 is TGTGCCAGCAGCCCGAGACAGGGAGGAGAAGCTTTCTTT. Translation: CASSPRQGGEAFF.

The chain recombines TRBV2 with TRBJ1-4; weak D call: TRBD1 (6 bases). V was cut by 4 bases and J by 6 bases, with 12 bases left in between. CDR1 and CDR2 from the germline V gene are SNHLY and FYNNEI. CDR3 length: 14 residues. CDR3 DNA sequence: TGTGCCAGCAGTGTACAGGGCGGCCATGAAAAACTGTTTTTT. Translated, it gives CASSVQGGHEKLFF.

This rearrangement joins TRBV4-2 to TRBJ1-4; 8 nucleotides line up with TRBD1. Trimming at V came to 0 bases and at J to 6 bases, leaving 3 bases not matched to a gene. There are 15 residues in the CDR3. Per the germline V gene, CDR1 is LGHNA and CDR2 is YNFKEQ. The CDR3 region is CASSQDTTGDEKLFF. CDR3 DNA: TGTGCCAGCAGCCAAGATACGACAGGGGATGAAAAACTGTTTTTT.

J is TRBJ1-6 and V is TRBV6-5, with D uncertain. This CDR3 spans 15 amino acids. Germline CDR1 and CDR2: MNHEY and SVGAGI. V was shortened by 2 bases and J by 8 bases, with 13 bases between the two germline ends. CDR3 sequence reads: CASSYRAPGDSPLHF. CDR3 DNA: TGTGCCAGCAGTTACAGGGCACCCGGGGATTCACCCCTCCACTTT.

The V and J genes are TRBV7-2 and TRBJ1-2; maybe TRBD1 (5 bases). The CDR3 extends over 16 amino acids. V lost 4 bases, J lost 3 bases, and 18 bases lay in between. Germline V gene lookup returns CDR1 SGHTA and CDR2 FQGNSA. CDR3 residues: CASSYDPASRDYGYTF. As DNA, the CDR3 is TGTGCCAGCAGCTACGACCCAGCCTCCAGGGACTATGGCTACACCTTC.

The chain combines TRBV10-3 with TRBJ2-3, with TRBD1 identical over 8 bases. Trimming removed 3 bases from V and 6 bases from J; junction bases left unmatched: 8. The germline V gene encodes CDR1 ENHRY and CDR2 SYGVKD. This CDR3 spans 15 amino acids. The CDR3 region has the DNA TGTGCCATCAGTGACCCTGGACAGGGTTCCGATACGCAGTATTTT. Encoded protein: CAISDPGQGSDTQYF.

The genes are TRBV3-1 (or the pseudogene TRBV3-2) and TRBJ1-6, with TRBD1 identical over 9 bases. Germline V CDR1 and CDR2: LGHDT, YNNKEL (reference sequence). This CDR3 comprises 15 residues. The V and J ends lost 2 bases and 7 bases, in that order; junction bases with no gene match: 3. The CDR3 DNA reads as TGTGCCAGCAGCCAATGGGACAGGGAAAATTCACCCCTCCACTTT. It specifies CASSQWDRENSPLHF.

J is TRBJ2-2 and V is TRBV19; TRBD2 matches 16 bases. CDR1 is LNHDA and CDR2 is SQIVND in the germline V gene (reference sequence). The junction had 12 bases not matched to a gene; V was cut back by 5 bases and J by 6 bases. This CDR3 has 19 amino acids. The CDR3, as DNA: TGTGCCAGTAGTGGACAAACGGGACTAGCGGGGGGGCCCGCCGGGGAGCTGTTTTTT. The encoded protein is CASSGQTGLAGGPAGELFF.

The chain carries TRBV28 and TRBJ1-2; weak D call: TRBD1 (5 bases). V was shortened by 6 bases and J by 8 bases, with 10 bases between the two germline ends. This CDR3 is 11 amino acids long. Germline V gene data show CDR1 as MDHEN and CDR2 as SYDVKM. For the CDR3, the DNA is TGTGCCAGCAGCACCACAGGAGGCTACACCTTC. This sequence encodes CASSTTGGYTF.

A note on this clone: Other DNA sequences in the sample encode the same CDR3. The chain has TRBV2 and TRBJ1-2; D possibly corresponds to TRBD1 (6 bases). The germline V and J ends were trimmed by 6 bases and 5 bases, with 10 bases remaining between them. Germline assignment: CDR1 SNHLY and CDR2 FYNNEI. The CDR3 loop spans 12 amino acids. The CDR3 is CASSPGQYGYTF. CDR3 bases: TGTGCCAGCAGCCCGGGACAATATGGCTACACCTTC.

This chain joins TRBV15 and TRBJ2-7, with TRBD1 matching over 9 bases. The germline gives CDR1 LNHNV, CDR2 YYDKDF (reference sequence). This CDR3 is built from 15 residues. The V segment lost 3 bases and the J segment 4 bases; nucleotides outside the gene matches: 7. CDR3 in DNA: TGTGCCACCAGCAGGAAGGTGACAGGGGGATACGAGCAGTACTTC. Protein product: CATSRKVTGGYEQYF.

The chain combines TRBV29-1 with TRBJ2-1; 9 bases match TRBD2. Germline CDR1 SQVTM, CDR2 ANQGSEA. V shed 1 base and J 4 bases; nucleotides not matched to a gene: 5. This CDR3 spans 15 amino acids. The CDR3 DNA reads TGCAGCGTTGAAGGGCTAGCGGGGCAATACAATGAGCAGTTCTTC. Amino acid sequence: CSVEGLAGQYNEQFF.

This chain connects TRBV28 to TRBJ2-7; D may be TRBD1 (5 bases). Trimming took off 5 bases at V and 1 base at J, with 15 bases between the two ends. Germline V lookup: CDR1 MDHEN, CDR2 SYDVKM. CDR3 length: 15 amino acids. CDR3: CASSTEGRGSYEQYF. The CDR3 nucleotides are TGTGCCAGCAGTACCGAAGGTAGGGGTTCCTACGAGCAGTACTTC. Drawing the rest from reference TRBV28 and TRBJ2-7, the complete variable domain is DVKVTQSSRYLVKRTGEKVFLECVQDMDHENMFWYRQDPGLGLRLIYFSYDVKMKEKGDIPEGYSVSREKKERFSLILESASTNQTSMYLCASSTEGRGSYEQYFGPGTRLTVT.

The chain uses TRBV5-1 and TRBJ2-1; unclear D gene. Germline V CDR1 and CDR2: SGHRS, YFSETQ. The CDR3 contains 13 residues. V was pared by 0 bases and J by 4 bases, with 5 bases between. Here the CDR3 reads CASSLELYNEQFF. The CDR3 DNA sequence: TGCGCCAGCAGCTTGGAACTTTACAATGAGCAGTTCTTC.

The CDR3 is CASSLQGTEKLFF. In nucleotides, the CDR3 is TGTGCCAGCAGTCTACAGGGGACTGAAAAACTGTTTTTT. This sequence joins TRBV12-3 or TRBV12-4 and TRBJ1-4; 7 bases are a match to TRBD1. The trim removed 5 bases at V and 7 bases at J, leaving 4 bases unmatched. This CDR3 is built from 13 residues.

The chain is built from TRBV18 and TRBJ2-1; 10 positions agree with TRBD2. This CDR3 has 17 residues. Germline CDR1 reads KGHSH; CDR2 reads LQKENI. J lost 2 bases, V lost 0 bases, and 4 bases had no gene match. CDR3 coding DNA: TGTGCCAGCTCACCACCTCTAGCGGGGGTGACCTACAATGAGCAGTTCTTC. Translation gives CASSPPLAGVTYNEQFF.

This clone was observed a handful of times. The chain carries TRBV2 and TRBJ2-7; 10 bases agree with TRBD1. Germline assignment: CDR1 SNHLY and CDR2 FYNNEI. The CDR3 extends over 14 amino acids. With 5 bases clipped from V and 5 bases from J, the junction kept 6 bases outside the gene matches. The CDR3 DNA sequence: TGTGCCAGCAGTCGGGACAGGGGAGGGAACGAGCAGTACTTC. Amino acid sequence: CASSRDRGGNEQYF. Drawing the rest from reference TRBV2 and TRBJ2-7, the complete variable domain is EPEVTQTPSHQVTQMGQEVILRCVPISNHLYFYWYRQILGQKVEFLVSFYNNEISEKSEIFDDQFSVERPDGSNFTLKIRSTKLEDSAMYFCASSRDRGGNEQYFGPGTRLTVT.

This rearrangement joins TRBV12-3 or TRBV12-4 to TRBJ1-1; D remains ambiguous. This CDR3 is 13 amino acids long. V dropped 5 bases and J dropped 4 bases, with 11 bases sitting between them. For the CDR3, the DNA is TGTGCCAGCAGTACGGGTCGGGGCACTGAAGCTTTCTTT. Residues: CASSTGRGTEAFF.

CDR3 DNA sequence: TGTGCCAGCAGGGAGCAGGGGGCACAGCAGCCCCAGCATTTT. This codes for CASREQGAQQPQHF. The genes are TRBV28 and TRBJ1-5; 8 positions agree with TRBD1. CDR1 and CDR2 (germline): MDHEN, SYDVKM. CDR3 size: 14 residues. The J segment lost 7 bases and the V segment lost 6 bases, leaving 8 bases of the junction unmatched.

The chain recombines TRBV28 with TRBJ1-1, with D perhaps TRBD1 (6 bases). Germline CDR1 reads MDHEN; CDR2 reads SYDVKM. V gave up 7 bases and J gave up 3 bases, with 12 bases separating them. The CDR3 is 13 residues long. The CDR3 is CASTPTGYTEAFF. The CDR3 DNA follows: TGTGCCAGCACCCCCACAGGGTACACTGAAGCTTTCTTT.

The chain carries TRBV5-6 and TRBJ1-1; maybe TRBD1 (5 bases). Trimming removed 1 base from V and 4 bases from J, with 14 bases in between. The CDR3 has 15 amino acids. Germline loops: CDR1 SGHDT, CDR2 YYEEEE. CDR3 loop: CASSLLAGAPTEAFF. The CDR3 region has the DNA TGTGCCAGCAGCTTGTTAGCTGGGGCGCCCACTGAAGCTTTCTTT. Full variable domain (outside the CDR3, taken from reference TRBV5-6 and TRBJ1-1): DAGVTQSPTHLIKTRGQQVTLRCSPKSGHDTVSWYQQALGQGPQFIFQYYEEEERQRGNFPDRFSGHQFPNYSSELNVNALLLGDSALYLCASSLLAGAPTEAFFGQGTRLTVV.

The rearrangement joins TRBV5-1 to TRBJ2-5, with D possibly matching TRBD2 (5 bases). The CDR3 covers 12 residues. Germline loops: CDR1 SGHRS, CDR2 YFSETQ. The ends were cut back, 7 bases at V and 1 base at J, with 8 bases in the middle. CDR3 DNA sequence: TGCGCCAGCCGGACTCTCCAAGAGACCCAGTACTTC. Residues: CASRTLQETQYF.

The V call is TRBV2, the J call TRBJ2-7; TRBD2 matches at 8 bases. The trim removed 2 bases at V and 5 bases at J, leaving 5 bases unmatched. The CDR3 sequence is 14 residues long. Germline lookup yields CDR1 SNHLY and CDR2 FYNNEI. The CDR3 reads CASSETGGIHEQYF. As DNA, the CDR3 is TGTGCCAGCAGTGAAACGGGGGGGATCCACGAGCAGTACTTC.

V and J are TRBV6-6 and TRBJ2-2; 7 bases line up with TRBD1. CDR1 MNHNY and CDR2 SVGAGI come from the germline V gene (reference sequence). The CDR3 sequence is 15 residues long. Losses at the gene ends were 5 bases for V and 1 base for J; bases not matched to a gene: 4. The CDR3 loop reads CASSQTGLNTGELFF. DNA of the CDR3: TGTGCCAGCAGTCAGACAGGGTTGAACACCGGGGAGCTGTTTTTT.

The chain joins TRBV7-9 to TRBJ2-7; 7 nucleotides align to TRBD1. V dropped 6 bases and J dropped 4; count of bases not matched to a gene: 9. The CDR3 contains 14 residues. CDR1 is SEHNR and CDR2 is FQNEAQ in the germline V gene (reference sequence). As DNA, the CDR3 is TGTGCCAGCAGTACTGGGACAGTTTTGTACGAGCAGTACTTC. It codes for CASSTGTVLYEQYF.

V is TRBV2 and J is TRBJ1-2; D not certain. Trimming cost V 7 bases and J 8 bases, with 17 bases left between them. CDR3 size: 13 residues. CDR1 SNHLY and CDR2 FYNNEI come from the germline V gene. The CDR3 DNA is TGTGCCAGCAATACACGCAATCTGAAGGGCTACACCTTC. Protein product: CASNTRNLKGYTF. The full variable domain, with the rest looked up from reference TRBV2 and TRBJ1-2, is EPEVTQTPSHQVTQMGQEVILRCVPISNHLYFYWYRQILGQKVEFLVSFYNNEISEKSEIFDDQFSVERPDGSNFTLKIRSTKLEDSAMYFCASNTRNLKGYTFGSGTRLTVV.